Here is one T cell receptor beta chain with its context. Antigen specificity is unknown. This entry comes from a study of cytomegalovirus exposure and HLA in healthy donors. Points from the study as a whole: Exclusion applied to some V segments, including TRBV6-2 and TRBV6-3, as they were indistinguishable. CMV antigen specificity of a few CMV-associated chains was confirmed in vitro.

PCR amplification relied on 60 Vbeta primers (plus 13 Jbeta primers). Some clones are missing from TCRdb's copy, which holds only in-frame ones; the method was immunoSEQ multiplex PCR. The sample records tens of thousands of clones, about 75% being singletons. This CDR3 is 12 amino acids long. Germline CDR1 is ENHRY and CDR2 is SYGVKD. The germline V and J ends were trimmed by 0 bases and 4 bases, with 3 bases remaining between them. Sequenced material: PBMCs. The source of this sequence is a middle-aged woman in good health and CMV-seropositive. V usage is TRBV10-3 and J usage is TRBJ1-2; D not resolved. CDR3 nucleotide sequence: TGTGCCATCAGTGAGTCCAGCTATGGCTACACCTTC. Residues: CAISESSYGYTF.